The text below deals with one T cell receptor beta chain. The assay was immunoSEQ multiplex PCR, and TCRdb's table has in-frame clones only and misses some. The sample includes roughly 660,000 clones, around 87% of them seen just once. The sample originates from a study of shared T cell receptors in the human thymus. V was pared by 1 base and J by 4 bases, with 4 bases of the junction left unmatched. In germline, CDR1 is LNHDA, CDR2 SQIVND (reference sequence). The CDR3 has 14 amino acids. In addition, the sample was reused for a study of human thymus T cells. This second study says: Donation was from healthy Finnish infants who were having corrective surgery that addressed congenital heart defects. Thymus tissue for the work was resected from patients undergoing corrective heart surgery. Related reports documented highly overlapping thymic repertoires among unrelated individuals.

The sample was thymocytes. The source is a boy in the first two years of life with a congenital heart defect. The genes are TRBV19 and TRBJ2-7, with 7 nucleotides matching TRBD1. DNA of the CDR3: TGTGCCAGTAGTATAGGAGACAGGGCTTACGAGCAGTACTTC. Translation gives CASSIGDRAYEQYF.